This record looks at one TCR beta chain sequence and its context. This sample stems from a study of blood T cells in healthy people across ages. This CDR3 is 13 amino acids long. The V gene lost 4 bases and the J gene lost 6 bases, with 13 bases spanning the gap. CDR1 KGHSH and CDR2 LQKENI come from the germline V gene. Alongside a J-beta primer mix, a sample-barcoded 5' primer served in a second PCR lasting about 7 to 12 cycles. TCRdb called the 5' RACE reads again in MiXCR, with one record for every CDR3 protein. The sample lists approximately 760,000 distinct CDR3 sequences, roughly 25% occurring once. The same data also went into a second study, on T cells of mothers and their children. In that study: The TCR beta CDR3 read count exceeded 9.5 million for each mother and was several million for each child.

This chain joins TRBV18 and TRBJ2-7; D assignment may be TRBD1 or TRBD2 (5 bases each). This TCR came from a boy aged 5 to 17 in good health. Sequencing was carried out using blood. CDR3 amino acids: CASSQGPGTEQYF. The CDR3 DNA follows: TGTGCCAGCTCACAAGGACCAGGGACCGAGCAGTACTTC.